This TCR beta chain was found in a study of spatial heterogeneity in lung cancer. About the research overall: Available follow-up PBMC samples, collected a median of approximately two years post-resection, were sequenced. Study results and caveats: Follow-up blood showed ubiquitous expanded tumor TCRs less than blood at resection did.

This clonotype was counted ten times or more. Its antigen is currently unknown. Noted time point: blood at routine non-recurrence follow-up after resection. Whole RNA came from tumor, nontumor lung or frozen PBMC and was sequenced without being sorted. Germline CDR1 SGHTA, CDR2 FQGTGA. The CDR3 runs to 13 residues. The V gene lost 4 bases and the J gene lost 5 bases, with 9 bases spanning the gap. Using its own MiXCR run on the 5' RACE reads, TCRdb lists one record per CDR3 protein. Among 95,000 to 130,000 distinct CDR3 sequences listed, over 9% were seen once. The chain recombines TRBV7-3 with TRBJ2-1; no firm D call. The input for sequencing was PBMCs, taken at follow-up. The origin of this receptor is a male donor with early-stage non-small cell lung cancer. In nucleotides, the CDR3 is TGTGCCAGCAGCTCTGTAACCAACAATGAGCAGTTCTTC. This translates into CASSSVTNNEQFF.